The source of this TCR beta chain is a study of identical twins (dated by TCRdb to the mid-2010s). Regarding the research as a whole: To test whether fetal clonotypes persist, this study deep-sequenced TCR alpha and beta repertoires from monozygotic twins, from unrelated adults of various ages, and from cord blood. Replicate twin experiments were performed at different times using different library preparation protocols to rule out contamination. The study at large found these results: A weaker excess of twin sharing was found in beta out-of-frame sequences because the signal-to-noise ratio was lowered by fewer shared sequences. Fewer insertions were carried by abundant cord blood beta clonotypes; a weaker similar trend was observed in young adult naive repertoires, while no such trend was observed in memory repertoires. Because the same donors could not be followed over many years, the conclusions relied on cross-sectional statistical analysis. Out-of-frame TCR alpha sequences shared between twins showed an excess of low generation-probability sequences compared with coincidental sharing between unrelated individuals. Recombination models systematically underestimated out-of-frame TCR alpha sharing in monozygotic twins but agreed with sharing between unrelated individuals. Zero-insertion analyses could be partly confounded by invariant T cells such as MAIT and iNKT, though diverse VJ usage argued against such confounding for most clonotypes.

This clonotype appeared a few times. Its antigen remains unidentified. Base qualities are not provided; no much larger clone lies one nucleotide away. The protocol used for the library was 5' RACE. Reads for this sample came from an Illumina HiSeq 2000. A universal primer binding site was added through template switching, and the final cDNA carried a unique molecular identifier so that TCR cDNA molecules could be counted accurately. First-strand cDNA for TCR alpha and beta chains was synthesized from specific primers in the conserved constant-segment region. To control for contamination, every cDNA library carried two barcodes: a SMART-Mk sample barcode plus Illumina barcodes. TruSeq adapter sequences, together with Illumina sample barcodes, were added in two successive PCR steps. The Illumina HiSeq platform was used with custom primers to sequence TCR alpha and beta cDNA libraries. The paper's processing steps were these. MiGEC was used to process raw reads and extract unique molecular identifiers, and MiXCR was used to find CDR3 positions. For each individual, recombination models were inferred using an EM algorithm with the repgenHMM and IGoR tools. Shared clonotype analysis was performed with the tcR package in R, normalizing sharing by the product of cloneset sizes. To study raw recombination without the effects of thymic and clonal selection, out-of-frame nonproductive sequences were analyzed. TCRdb itself trimmed the public reads at Q25 with fastp, ran MiXCR and retained productive beta chains. Identical CDR3 protein sequences are pooled into one entry, listed with their most common genes and DNA. TCRdb, not the authors, supplied the V and J calls. The sample table records 200,000 to 250,000 distinct CDR3 sequences; approximately 7.8% of these occur just once. Of the sample, about 5.8% is held by the ten largest clones.

The trim is 6 bases for V and 1 base for J, with a gap of 12 bases between the germline ends. The CDR1 and CDR2 encoded by the germline V gene are MDHEN and SYDVKM. From the cysteine through the phenylalanine, the CDR3 covers 15 amino acids. The DNA shown is the 45-base CDR3, in frame from base 1. Only healthy Caucasian donors were included. The twin cohort comprised three pairs of female monozygotic twins, all aged about 18 to 30 years. Positive isolation kits from Invitrogen were used to isolate CD4+ and CD8+ T cell populations. These records were also assigned to another study, of yellow fever vaccine responses in identical twins. As that second study puts it: According to the authors, in identical twins the way T cells responded to vaccination appeared partly convergent and partly personalized. In identical twins, the study followed T cell clones that responded to the vaccine with precision.

Sample: CD8+ T cells sorted from blood. The origin of this receptor is a woman between 18 and 30 years old in good health. The chain joins TRBV28 to TRBJ2-2, with no confidently assigned D gene. For the CDR3, the sequence is CASSHGRMNTGELFF. The nucleotide sequence is given as TGTGCCAGCAGCCACGGACGGATGAACACCGGGGAGCTGTTTTTT.